Here is one TCR beta chain with its context. Authors' processing steps: Amplification from reference gene primers served as the basis for estimated nucleated cell counts. Sequenced by immunoSEQ multiplex PCR; TCRdb stores in-frame clones only, minus some. For V, J and clone size, that table is used; D and trimming come from the DNA. The sample has 130,000 to 150,000 clones; about 86% are singletons. The data are from a study of blood T cell repertoires in COVID-19. The overall study: There were acute and convalescent COVID-19 samples, and they came from the United States, Italy and Spain. From T cells, B-cell-depleted T cells, or PBMCs came the material, which was cDNA or gDNA.

Germline values: CDR1 LGHDT, CDR2 YNNKEL (reference sequence). The CDR3 spans 13 residues. The V segment lost 8 bases and the J segment 10 bases; nucleotides outside the gene matches: 10. This TCR was sampled from an elderly woman with acute or convalescent COVID-19. V usage is TRBV3-1 (or the pseudogene TRBV3-2) and J usage is TRBJ1-1; TRBD1 matches at 10 bases. The sample consisted of peripheral blood. CDR3 in amino acids: CASAPDRGPGAFF. CDR3 coding DNA: TGTGCCAGCGCCCCCGACAGGGGGCCGGGAGCTTTCTTT.